Presented here are 26 T cell receptor beta chains from one specimen sequenced in a study of cytomegalovirus exposure and HLA in healthy donors. The data were produced by immunoSEQ multiplex PCR, yet TCRdb's version contains in-frame clones alone and is incomplete. The sample gives 250,000 to 350,000 clones, about nine tenths of which show up once; 1.2% is in the top ten. Source material: PBMCs. Every receptor here comes from a woman aged 25 to 45 in good health and CMV-seropositive.

V usage is TRBV9 and J usage is TRBJ1-2, with 8 bases aligning to TRBD1. Germline V gene lookup returns CDR1 SGDLS and CDR2 YYNGEE. The CDR3 is 18 amino acids. The trim removed 4 bases at V and 4 bases at J, leaving 18 bases unmatched. The chain's CDR3 is CASSPTGAFSGGGYGYTF. The DNA of the CDR3 is TGTGCCAGCAGCCCGACAGGGGCCTTCTCCGGAGGGGGCTATGGCTACACCTTC.

V usage is TRBV9 and J usage is TRBJ1-1; 7 bases line up with TRBD1. CDR3 size: 17 residues. The ends lost 4 bases at V and 4 bases at J; junction bases unmatched: 16. Germline-derived CDR1 and CDR2 are SGDLS and YYNGEE. CDR3 sequence (DNA): TGTGCCAGCAGCCCATCAACAGGGGCCCCAACATCCACTGAAGCTTTCTTT. Translation: CASSPSTGAPTSTEAFF.

This clone was counted a single time. V usage is TRBV7-9 and J usage is TRBJ2-1; unclear D gene. Trimming shortened V by 1 base and J by 7 bases, and 17 bases separated the two germline ends. Germline CDR1 reads SEHNR; CDR2 reads FQNEAQ (reference sequence). This CDR3 has 16 amino acids. The CDR3 DNA reads TGTGCCAGCAGCTTAGTGGGAACCAGCGCCCCTAATGAGCAGTTCTTC. Amino acids: CASSLVGTSAPNEQFF. Filled out from reference TRBV7-9 and TRBJ2-1, the complete variable domain reads DTGVSQNPRHKITKRGQNVTFRCDPISEHNRLYWYRQTLGQGPEFLTYFQNEAQLEKSRLLSDRFSAERPKGSFSTLEIQRTEQGDSAMYLCASSLVGTSAPNEQFFGPGTRLTVL.

A single count supports this clone. The rearrangement joins TRBV6-5 to TRBJ2-7; D gene ambiguous. Germline V gives CDR1 MNHEY, CDR2 SVGAGI. CDR3 size: 13 residues. The V end lost 11 bases, the J end lost 4 bases, and 18 bases lay between the germline ends. The CDR3, as DNA: TGTGCCGTGCGTGGGTTTCCTGAATACGAGCAGTACTTC. Translating it yields CAVRGFPEYEQYF.

This clone turned up a few times. This rearrangement joins TRBV4-3 to TRBJ2-1, with unresolved D. The V end lost 3 bases, the J end lost 6 bases, and 6 bases lay between the germline ends. The CDR3 is made up of 12 amino acids. Germline V gives CDR1 LGHNA, CDR2 YSLEER. The CDR3 nucleotides read TGCGCCAGCAGCCATAGGAGCAATGAGCAGTTCTTC. Its protein is CASSHRSNEQFF.

The chain employs TRBV28 and TRBJ2-1; D is unresolved. CDR1 is MDHEN and CDR2 is SYDVKM in the germline V gene. V was shortened by 3 bases and J by 10 bases, with 10 bases between the two germline ends. CDR3 length: 12 residues. In DNA form, the CDR3 reads TGTGCCAGCAGTTTCTTGGATCTGGAGCAGTTCTTC. This translates into CASSFLDLEQFF.

This chain uses TRBV6-6 with TRBJ2-1; D unresolved. The CDR3 is made up of 13 amino acids. The V gene's germline CDR1 is MNHNY and CDR2 SVGAGI (reference sequence). Trimming cost V 5 bases and J 3 bases, with 8 bases left between them. CDR3 sequence reads: CASSKAGYNEQFF. The CDR3 bases are TGTGCCAGCAGTAAAGCTGGCTACAATGAGCAGTTCTTC.

This chain uses TRBV30 with TRBJ2-2; possibly TRBD2 for D (6 bases). V was trimmed by 0 bases and J by 6 bases, leaving 17 bases between them. The CDR3 length is 16 residues. The germline CDR1 and CDR2 sequences are GTSNPN and SVGIG (reference sequence). The CDR3 is CAWSVHRGVLPGELFF. The CDR3 DNA follows: TGTGCCTGGAGTGTACATCGCGGGGTCCTCCCCGGGGAGCTGTTTTTT.

The V call is TRBV7-9, the J call TRBJ2-1; no clear D gene. Per the germline V gene, CDR1 is SEHNR and CDR2 is FQNEAQ (reference sequence). The V and J ends lost 3 bases and 5 bases respectively, with 2 bases between them. The CDR3 spans 11 residues. CDR3 in DNA: TGTGCCAGCAGCTTTGACAATGAGCAGTTCTTC. This sequence encodes CASSFDNEQFF.

J is TRBJ2-5 and V is TRBV5-1; D is perhaps TRBD1 or TRBD2 (5 bases each). The V gene's germline CDR1 is SGHRS and CDR2 YFSETQ. The CDR3 has 17 amino acids. The V end was cut by 0 bases, the J end by 0 bases, with 15 bases between. CDR3 coding DNA: TGCGCCAGCAGCTTGGGTTGGGGGATTGAAGACCAAGAGACCCAGTACTTC. Protein sequence: CASSLGWGIEDQETQYF. Full variable domain (outside the CDR3, taken from reference TRBV5-1 and TRBJ2-5): KAGVTQTPRYLIKTRGQQVTLSCSPISGHRSVSWYQQTPGQGLQFLFEYFSETQRNKGNFPGRFSGRQFSNSRSEMNVSTLELGDSALYLCASSLGWGIEDQETQYFGPGTRLLVL.

This clone was recorded once. The V gene is TRBV7-6, the J gene TRBJ1-1; D remains unclear. Trimming took off 1 base at V and 6 bases at J, with 6 bases between the two ends. This CDR3 spans 12 amino acids. Germline V lookup: CDR1 SGHVS, CDR2 FNYEAQ. The DNA for the CDR3 is TGTGCCAGCAGCTTAGTGAATGCTGAAGCTTTCTTT. This encodes CASSLVNAEAFF.

The V and J genes are TRBV10-1 and TRBJ2-1; unclear D gene. Germline V gene lookup returns CDR1 WNHNN and CDR2 SYGVQD (reference sequence). This CDR3 contains 11 residues. Trimming shortened V by 5 bases and J by 8 bases, and 7 bases separated the two germline ends. The CDR3 loop is CASSPTDEQFF. CDR3 nucleotides: TGCGCCAGCAGTCCCACGGATGAGCAGTTCTTC.

The chain couples TRBV7-6 to TRBJ1-1, with D perhaps matching TRBD1 (6 bases). V dropped 1 base and J dropped 3 bases, with 9 bases sitting between them. The length of the CDR3 is 14 residues. CDR1 and CDR2 from the germline V gene are SGHVS and FNYEAQ. The CDR3 DNA sequence: TGTGCCAGCAGCTTAGTAGGGGGGGACACTGAAGCTTTCTTT. It specifies CASSLVGGDTEAFF.

This clone has only one observation. V usage is TRBV7-6 and J usage is TRBJ2-7, with 9 bases lining up with TRBD1. The CDR3 runs to 15 residues. CDR1 and CDR2 (germline): SGHVS, FNYEAQ. Trimming cost V 1 base and J 1 base; bases outside gene matches: 2. The CDR3 sequence is CASSLGGQGSYEQYF. The CDR3 region has the DNA TGTGCCAGCAGCTTAGGTGGACAGGGGTCCTACGAGCAGTACTTC.

The genes are TRBV5-4 and TRBJ2-1; D is undetermined. The V gene's germline CDR1 is SGHNT and CDR2 YYREEE (reference sequence). Trimming cost V 4 bases and J 4 bases, with 12 bases left between them. This CDR3 is 14 amino acids long. CDR3 protein: CASSPPVQYNEQFF. The CDR3 nucleotides are TGTGCCAGCAGCCCCCCGGTACAATACAATGAGCAGTTCTTC. Together with reference TRBV5-4 and TRBJ2-1, the CDR3 gives the full variable domain: ETGVTQSPTHLIKTRGQQVTLRCSSQSGHNTVSWYQQALGQGPQFIFQYYREEENGRGNFPPRFSGLQFPNYSSELNVNALELDDSALYLCASSPPVQYNEQFFGPGTRLTVL.

This chain links TRBV30 with TRBJ1-5; tentatively, D is TRBD1 (6 bases). There are 13 residues in the CDR3. Germline values: CDR1 GTSNPN, CDR2 SVGIG (reference sequence). Trimming shortened V by 2 bases and J by 6 bases, and 11 bases separated the two germline ends. CDR3 loop: CAWSPTGIQPQHF. The CDR3 DNA is TGTGCCTGGAGTCCTACAGGGATTCAGCCCCAGCATTTT.

The chain has TRBV9 and TRBJ2-2, with 7 nucleotides matching TRBD2. Germline loops: CDR1 SGDLS, CDR2 YYNGEE. CDR3 length: 16 residues. V lost 1 base to trimming and J lost 2 bases; unmatched junction nucleotides: 5. The chain's CDR3 is CASSVQSGTNTGELFF. CDR3 coding DNA: TGTGCCAGCAGCGTACAAAGCGGGACCAACACCGGGGAGCTGTTTTTT.

V is TRBV7-2 and J is TRBJ2-3, with D uncertain. Trimming removed 2 bases from V and 4 bases from J, with 13 bases in between. Germline V gene lookup returns CDR1 SGHTA and CDR2 FQGNSA. This CDR3 is 15 amino acids long. The CDR3 protein is CASSLTTLSADTQYF. The CDR3 coding sequence is TGTGCCAGCAGCTTAACTACTCTTTCGGCAGATACGCAGTATTTT.

The count of this clone is one. CDR3 protein: CASRAARGWSFGELFF. DNA of the CDR3: TGTGCCAGCAGGGCCGCAAGGGGTTGGTCCTTCGGGGAGCTGTTTTTT. The chain carries TRBV5-6 and TRBJ2-2; a possible D gene is TRBD1 (5 bases). V lost 5 bases to trimming and J lost 7 bases, with 21 bases between them. The length of the CDR3 is 16 residues. CDR1 and CDR2 from the germline V gene are SGHDT and YYEEEE.

The chain couples TRBV30 to TRBJ1-6; 10 positions match TRBD1. Germline V gene lookup returns CDR1 GTSNPN and CDR2 SVGIG (reference sequence). This CDR3 spans 15 amino acids. V shed 3 bases, J shed 8 bases, and the junction held 7 bases outside the gene matches. This CDR3 is CAWSPGQGLYSPLHF. CDR3 coding DNA: TGTGCCTGGAGCCCGGGACAGGGGTTATATTCACCCCTCCACTTT.

The chain recombines TRBV2 with TRBJ2-3; D call uncertain. From germline, CDR1 is SNHLY and CDR2 FYNNEI. There are 17 residues in the CDR3. V was trimmed by 4 bases and J by 2 bases, leaving 19 bases between them. The CDR3 nucleotides are TGTGCCAGCAGTGGGGATTTAGGGCAGAGGTACACAGATACGCAGTATTTT. The encoded protein is CASSGDLGQRYTDTQYF.

The V and J genes are TRBV9 and TRBJ2-7; possible D gene TRBD2, 6 bases. This CDR3 comprises 14 residues. Per the germline V gene, CDR1 is SGDLS and CDR2 is YYNGEE. The V and J ends lost 0 bases and 3 bases respectively, with 10 bases between them. CDR3 sequence (DNA): TGTGCCAGCAGCGTAGGTACGGGAGTCTACGAGCAGTACTTC. This gives the protein CASSVGTGVYEQYF.

J is TRBJ2-1 and V is TRBV9, with no clear D. This CDR3 is built from 10 residues. CDR1 and CDR2 (germline): SGDLS, YYNGEE. Trimming stripped 5 bases from V and 8 bases from J, with 5 bases between. The CDR3 DNA sequence: TGTGCCAGCAGACTATATGAGCAGTTCTTC. This translates into CASRLYEQFF. The full variable domain, its missing parts supplied by reference TRBV9 and TRBJ2-1, is DSGVTQTPKHLITATGQRVTLRCSPRSGDLSVYWYQQSLDQGLQFLIQYYNGEERAKGNILERFSAQQFPDLHSELNLSSLELGDSALYFCASRLYEQFFGPGTRLTVL.

The chain uses TRBV28 and TRBJ2-7; 7 bases align to TRBD1. This CDR3 is 13 amino acids long. CDR1 and CDR2 from the germline V gene are MDHEN and SYDVKM. The V and J ends lost 5 bases and 5 bases, in that order; junction bases with no gene match: 6. In DNA form, the CDR3 reads TGTGCCAGCAGTACCCGTACAGGGGACGAGCAGTACTTC. Translated: CASSTRTGDEQYF.

The rearrangement joins TRBV27 to TRBJ2-7, with TRBD2 identical over 9 bases. Germline CDR1 and CDR2: MNHEY and SMNVEV (reference sequence). V gave up 6 bases and J gave up 2 bases; unmatched junction bases: 5. The CDR3 length is 14 residues. The CDR3 bases are TGTGCCAGCAGCGGATTAGCGGGAGCCTACGAGCAGTACTTC. Translation: CASSGLAGAYEQYF.

The chain is built from TRBV6-1 and TRBJ2-7; 7 nucleotides match TRBD2. The CDR3 is made up of 13 amino acids. V was clipped by 4 bases and J by 4 bases; unmatched bases: 4. Per the germline V gene, CDR1 is MNHNS and CDR2 is SASEGT. The CDR3 is CASSVPAGYEQYF. In DNA, the CDR3 is TGTGCCAGCAGTGTCCCAGCGGGGTACGAGCAGTACTTC.